A selection of T cell receptor beta chains follows, all from one sample in a study of blood T cell repertoires in COVID-19. Assay used: immunoSEQ multiplex PCR; TCRdb lists only in-frame clones, some missing. The sample lists about 78,000 clones; around nine tenths were seen once. Sequencing input: peripheral blood. The receptors were sampled from a man aged 45-65 years with active or convalescent COVID-19. Each CDR3 is given with its conserved first and last residue.

v_call	cdr3_length	j_call	cdr3_aa
TRBV7-2	14	TRBJ1-1	CASSPDSGTVEAFF
TRBV19	13	TRBJ1-4	CASIGQGGEKLFF
TRBV28	13	TRBJ1-1	CASVLQGVPEAFF
TRBV6-5	14	TRBJ1-1	CASSLGTEYTEAFF
TRBV27	18	TRBJ2-5	CASSLPPLGGGGQETQYF
TRBV13	16	TRBJ2-2	CASSDRTDAITGELFF
TRBV19	12	TRBJ2-1	CASSTKNNEQFF
TRBV19	19	TRBJ2-1	CASRPSSGGASRSYNEQFF
TRBV10-3	16	TRBJ2-5	CAISANRPGNQETQYF
TRBV6-5	14	TRBJ1-4	CASSYSQVNEKLFF
TRBV19	14	TRBJ2-1	CASSIGLSDNEQFF
TRBV19	13	TRBJ2-5	CASSLSRGETQYF
TRBV25-1	14	TRBJ1-3	CASSNGGSGNTIYF
TRBV28	15	TRBJ2-1	CASSHGSRSYNEQFF
TRBV7-9	12	TRBJ1-1	CASSYGNTEAFF
TRBV19	14	TRBJ2-5	CASRTGTVQETQYF
TRBV5-4	15	TRBJ2-5	CASSTGTGTQETQYF
TRBV7-9	13	TRBJ2-7	CASRRTGEVEQYF
TRBV19	17	TRBJ1-5	CASRTIEGHTGWQPQHF
TRBV5-4	15	TRBJ2-3	CASSWDSKSTDTQYF
TRBV7-8	15	TRBJ2-7	CASSPGSSVGYEQYF
TRBV24-1	16	TRBJ1-3	CATSDPNRDYGNTIYF
TRBV19	15	TRBJ2-5	CASKREDYRGETQYF
TRBV2	16	TRBJ2-2	CASKPSSGGNTGELFF
TRBV28	20	TRBJ1-2	CASSSPSPTGASSEKYGYTF
TRBV19	16	TRBJ2-2	CASSLWDRGNSGELFF
TRBV19	14	TRBJ2-1	CASSARGANNEQFF
TRBV24-1	14	TRBJ1-5	CATSDRPGDQPQHF
TRBV15	15	TRBJ2-3	CATSVTGGVTDTQYF
TRBV19	15	TRBJ2-1	CASSIGAGGYNEQFF
TRBV28	14	TRBJ1-4	CASSSGQGNEKLFF
TRBV11-3	13	TRBJ1-1	CASSLGGDQRAFF
TRBV4-3	15	TRBJ2-1	CASSQDRTGVDEQFF
TRBV19	12	TRBJ1-2	CASSTGGDGYTF
TRBV5-1	14	TRBJ1-5	CASSPTGDNQPQHF